The entry below describes one TCR beta chain. Its antigen is not known. The sample originates from a study of cytomegalovirus exposure and HLA in healthy donors. General observations from the study: The study recorded 150 to 200 TCR beta chains that were cytomegalovirus-associated. The tendency of first-cohort TCR clusters to co-occur in the 120 or so validation repertoires was the finding of a later analysis.

V lost 5 bases and J lost 1; bases outside the gene matches: 6. The V gene's germline CDR1 is SGHAT and CDR2 FQNNGV. The CDR3 consists of 15 residues. Profiled with immunoSEQ multiplex PCR; TCRdb holds only in-frame clones, not every one. The data contain 65,000 to 75,000 clones, nearly 95% of them singletons. The chain links TRBV11-2 to TRBJ1-1; 8 bases fit TRBD1. This clonotype was obtained from a young man in good health and CMV-seropositive. The sample comprised PBMCs. In DNA form, the CDR3 reads TGTGCCAGCAGCCCTTGGACAGGGAGGAACACTGAAGCTTTCTTT. It translates to CASSPWTGRNTEAFF. Complete variable domain (other parts from reference TRBV11-2 and TRBJ1-1): EAGVAQSPRYKIIEKRQSVAFWCNPISGHATLYWYQQILGQGPKLLIQFQNNGVVDDSQLPKDRFSAERLKGVDSTLKIQPAKLEDSAVYLCASSPWTGRNTEAFFGQGTRLTVV.